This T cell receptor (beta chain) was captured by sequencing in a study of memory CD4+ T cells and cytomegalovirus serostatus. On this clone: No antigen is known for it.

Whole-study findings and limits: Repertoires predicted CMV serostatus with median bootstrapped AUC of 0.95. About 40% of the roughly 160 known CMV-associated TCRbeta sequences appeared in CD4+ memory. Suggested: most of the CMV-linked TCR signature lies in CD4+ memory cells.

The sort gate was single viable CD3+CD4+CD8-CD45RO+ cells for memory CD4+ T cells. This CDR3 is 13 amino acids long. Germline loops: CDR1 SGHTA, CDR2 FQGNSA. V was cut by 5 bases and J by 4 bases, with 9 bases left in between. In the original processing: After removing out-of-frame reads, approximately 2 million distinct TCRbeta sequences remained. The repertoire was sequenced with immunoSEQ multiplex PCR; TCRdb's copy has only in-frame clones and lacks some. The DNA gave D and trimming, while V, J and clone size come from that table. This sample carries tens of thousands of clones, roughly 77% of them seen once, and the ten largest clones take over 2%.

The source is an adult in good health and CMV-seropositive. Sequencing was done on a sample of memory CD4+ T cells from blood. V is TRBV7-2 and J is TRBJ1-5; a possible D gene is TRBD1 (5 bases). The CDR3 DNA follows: TGTGCCAGCAGCCAGGGACCGAATCAGCCCCAGCATTTT. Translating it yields CASSQGPNQPQHF.